Listed here is a single TCR beta chain. This clonotype was picked up a small number of times. No antigen is known for it. No base-level quality is on record; no much larger clone is a single base apart. Stable Graves' hyperthyroidism was defined as the absence of progression to ophthalmopathy over 18 months of follow-up. Hyperthyroidism patients were newly diagnosed, had a disease duration of under 2 months, and were aged 18 to 65 years. Exclusion was applied to patients with uncontrolled infections, other autoimmune diseases, pregnancy or lactation. Diagnoses relied on clinical symptoms, serum thyroxine and TRAb, thyroid ultrasound and orbital computed tomography. PBMCs were isolated from approximately 10 ml of fresh peripheral blood by Ficoll-Paque density gradient centrifugation. Total RNA was extracted using Trizol reagent, and RNA quality was assessed on an Agilent 2100 Bioanalyzer. The data were obtained in a study of T cells in Graves' hyperthyroidism and ophthalmopathy (dated by TCRdb to about 2019). With respect to the entire study: Peripheral blood was sampled at the time of initial diagnosis, prior to any treatment. The roughly 99 discovery patients were divided at random into training and test sets in a 7:3 ratio. TCR V-J signatures able to tell the groups apart were searched for in a discovery cohort of 100 patients, of whom 40 to 45 had Graves' ophthalmopathy and some 60 had stable Graves' hyperthyroidism. Whether ophthalmopathy could be predicted prospectively was tested in an independent validation cohort made up of roughly 19 hyperthyroidism patients plus 17 patients who later progressed to ophthalmopathy. TCR Vbeta CDR3 sequencing of 120 to 150 peripheral blood samples (more than 40 ophthalmopathy, about 75 hyperthyroidism and some 17 progressor patients) is reported in the paper. Following sampling, methimazole starting at 30 mg daily was given to hyperthyroidism patients, and high-dose intravenous methylprednisolone was given to ophthalmopathy patients. Thyroid tissue and blood T-cell repertoires from roughly six Graves' hyperthyroidism patients were also compared in the study. Points the paper makes about the study in general: No statistical method was used to fix the sample size in advance, and group allocation was not hidden from the investigators. Most expanded thyroid clonotypes (frequency above 0.001) were also found in blood, which suggests that blood repertoires may mirror thyroid immune responses. In cross-validation, a model built on a 13 V-J signature told ophthalmopathy apart from stable hyperthyroidism with 87.88% sensitivity and approximately 81% specificity, and in testing the same model reached 80%/75%. In validation, the model predicted progression to ophthalmopathy a median of around 6.5 months before onset, with over 60% sensitivity and more than 72% specificity.

TCR beta CDR3 regions were amplified from RNA transcripts. A first-round RT-PCR of the TCR CDR3 used the HTBI primer set with the Qiagen OneStep RT-PCR kit. Libraries were constructed in a second round of multiplex PCR, after which size selection and purification were performed. Libraries were sequenced paired-end with 100 bp reads on an Illumina HiSeq2000. The paper's processing steps were these. SOAPnuke was used to process the raw data, removing reads that contained adapters or uncalled bases, had a mean Phred below 15, or lacked an exact match to the constant primer or identifier. COPE v1.2.5 was used to merge the high-quality paired reads, and each unique nucleotide sequence was defined as a clonotype. MiTCR v1.1 was used to align clonotypes to the IMGT TRBV, TRBD and TRBJ reference segments. Analysis was restricted to V-J combinations with a frequency above 0.0001, which covered roughly 99% of repertoires. The TCS score was defined as F50 (clonal expansion) divided by E x V (chaos), with BLOSUM62-based TCRdist calculated between CDR3 peptides within each V-J. Welch's t-statistics and random forest reduced several hundred V-J features to fewer than 15, which were used in a naive Bayes classifier (R e1071). The similarity between thyroid and blood repertoires was quantified using the Morisita-Horn index. The raw public reads went through TCRdb reprocessing: fastp at Q25, MiXCR clone calling, in-frame beta chains kept. Every entry covers one CDR3 protein and lists the most common genes and DNA from its rows. TCRdb, rather than the study authors, made the V and J calls. Recorded for this sample are hundreds of thousands of distinct CDR3 sequences; roughly 40% of them occurred a single time. Of the sample, approximately 8.7% is held by the ten largest clones.

This sequence was found in a man between 18 and 29 years old with Graves' hyperthyroidism. The sequencing input was blood.

The nucleotides are TGTGCCAGCCATTTAGACAGGGAAAGGGCCAACGAGCAGTACTTC. Translated, it reads CASHLDRERANEQYF. The rearranged chain carries TRBV4-2 and TRBJ2-7; 7 bases in the junction line up with TRBD1. The CDR3 runs 15 amino acids, cysteine and phenylalanine included. The DNA shown is the 45-base CDR3, in frame from base 1. CDR1 and CDR2 were assigned from the germline V gene as LGHNA and YNFKEQ. The germline V end is reduced by 8 bases and the J end by 5 bases; junction bases left unmatched: 15.